This TCR beta chain stems from a study of T cell responses to AZD1222 COVID-19 vaccine. The germline V and J ends were trimmed by 3 bases and 1 base, with 15 bases remaining between them. Germline CDR1 SGHDN, CDR2 FVKESK. The CDR3 consists of 16 residues. Study-wide results and caveats: Reportedly, nearly half of unique spike TCRs recognized epitopes outside B.1.351/B.1.1.7 mutations. The span of vaccine-associated CD4 TCRs extended across spike, with dominance at 160-218 and 743-854. At study baseline, merely five or six AZD1222 recipients were seropositive.

Sequenced by immunoSEQ multiplex PCR; TCRdb stores in-frame clones only, minus some. The sample shows about 130,000 clones, around 90% of them seen only once. Worth noting for this clone: Its cognate antigen is unknown.

The sequenced sample was peripheral blood, obtained on day 0 of AZD1222 vaccination. The receptor comes from an adult in good health. This rearrangement joins TRBV14 to TRBJ1-2; D is perhaps TRBD1 (5 bases). The CDR3 coding sequence is TGTGCCAGCAGCCACCCCGGGGCAGTTATTAACTATGGCTACACCTTC. Protein sequence: CASSHPGAVINYGYTF. The variable domain in full, completed from reference TRBV14 and TRBJ1-2, reads EAGVTQFPSHSVIEKGQTVTLRCDPISGHDNLYWYRRVMGKEIKFLLHFVKESKQDESGMPNNRFLAERTGGTYSTLKVQPAELEDSGVYFCASSHPGAVINYGYTFGSGTRLTVV.